This TCR beta chain was captured by sequencing in a study of blood T cell repertoires in COVID-19. Study background: The origin of the acute and convalescent COVID-19 samples was the United States, Italy and Spain. T cells, B-cell-depleted T cells, or PBMCs supplied cDNA or gDNA.

Study processing details: It was from reference gene primer amplification that nucleated cell counts were estimated. Assay used: immunoSEQ multiplex PCR; TCRdb lists only in-frame clones, some missing. V, J and clone size are taken as reported in that table, and D and trimming were inferred from the DNA itself. This repertoire shows under 250,000 clones, approximately 88% found once; its top ten account for about 27%. There are 14 residues in the CDR3. Trimming removed 6 bases from V and 5 bases from J, with 15 bases in between. Germline V gene data show CDR1 as MNHEY and CDR2 as SVGEGT. Material for sequencing was peripheral blood. The chain couples TRBV6-2 or TRBV6-3 to TRBJ2-3; D not resolved. The receptor was isolated from a man in his forties with acute or convalescent COVID-19. The CDR3 nucleotides read TGTGCCAGCAGCGAGCTAAGAATGAGAGATACGCAGTATTTT. Encoded protein: CASSELRMRDTQYF.